A single sample is the source of the 16 T cell receptor beta chains below, sequenced in a study of STAT5B mutations in CD4+ large granular lymphocyte leukemia. Libraries were prepared by immunoSEQ multiplex PCR; TCRdb keeps only in-frame clonotypes and omits some of them. The table lists 20,000 or so clones, about 88% of them singletons, with about 12% in the top ten. The sample comprised CD4+ T cells from blood buffy coats. Receptors originate from a human donor in good health.

The chain recombines TRBV18 with TRBJ2-1; 8 bases are shared with TRBD2. V shed 4 bases, J shed 7 bases, and the junction held 12 bases outside the gene matches. Per the germline V gene, CDR1 is KGHSH and CDR2 is LQKENI. The CDR3 is 16 amino acids. CDR3: CASSLTGTRPVNEQFF. The CDR3 DNA sequence: TGTGCCAGCTCACTTACCGGGACTAGGCCAGTGAATGAGCAGTTCTTC. Drawing the rest from reference TRBV18 and TRBJ2-1, the complete variable domain is NAGVMQNPRHLVRRRGQEARLRCSPMKGHSHVYWYRQLPEEGLKFMVYLQKENIIDESGMPKERFSAEFPKEGPSILRIQQVVRGDSAAYFCASSLTGTRPVNEQFFGPGTRLTVL.

This clone was seen a single time. J is TRBJ2-7 and V is TRBV5-4; 10 nucleotides align to TRBD2. The CDR3 runs to 16 residues. After removal of 4 bases from V and 4 bases from J, the junction contained 11 bases not matched to a gene. From germline, CDR1 is SGHNT and CDR2 YYREEE (reference sequence). In DNA, the CDR3 is TGTGCCAGCAGCCTAGGGGGAGCTAGCGGGAGTTACGAGCAGTACTTC. This sequence encodes CASSLGGASGSYEQYF.

This chain links TRBV19 with TRBJ2-3; weak D call: TRBD1 (7 bases). Germline assignment: CDR1 LNHDA and CDR2 SQIVND (reference sequence). The V end lost 8 bases, the J end lost 5 bases, and 14 bases lay between the germline ends. The CDR3 sequence is 13 residues long. The CDR3 sequence: CASGRQGLDTQYF. As DNA, the CDR3 is TGTGCCAGTGGGAGACAGGGACTAGATACGCAGTATTTT.

The gene calls are TRBV14 and TRBJ2-5; no firm D call. This CDR3 is built from 13 residues. Trimming stripped 0 bases from V and 8 bases from J, with 10 bases between. The germline gives CDR1 SGHDN, CDR2 FVKESK. CDR3 protein: CASSQDWAGTQYF. The DNA for the CDR3 is TGTGCCAGCAGCCAAGATTGGGCTGGAACCCAGTACTTC.

This chain links TRBV7-9 with TRBJ1-1; 7 nucleotides match TRBD1. The CDR3 spans 13 residues. CDR1 and CDR2 (germline): SEHNR, FQNEAQ (reference sequence). The V gene end was trimmed by 8 bases and the J gene end by 5 bases; junction bases not matched to a gene: 8. CDR3 DNA sequence: TGTGCCAGCGGGAACAGGGGAGGTACTGAAGCTTTCTTT. Amino acids: CASGNRGGTEAFF.

The chain couples TRBV5-5 to TRBJ1-2; the D gene is possibly TRBD1 (5 bases). The V gene's germline CDR1 is SGHKS and CDR2 YYEKEE (reference sequence). V gave up 4 bases and J gave up 4 bases, with 14 bases separating them. This CDR3 comprises 14 residues. CDR3 amino acids: CASSAEGLTYGYTF. The CDR3 nucleotides are TGTGCCAGCAGCGCAGAGGGGCTGACCTATGGCTACACCTTC.

This sequence joins TRBV4-1 and TRBJ1-3; a possible D gene is TRBD1 (5 bases). The V gene lost 9 bases and the J gene lost 0 bases, with 15 bases spanning the gap. Looked up from germline, CDR1 is MGHRA and CDR2 is YSYEKL. The CDR3 consists of 15 residues. The CDR3 region is CASSREGFSGNTIYF. DNA for the CDR3: TGCGCCAGTTCACGGGAGGGGTTCTCTGGAAACACCATATATTTT.

The chain joins TRBV4-2 to TRBJ2-7, with 7 bases that match TRBD1. Trimming removed 5 bases from V and 2 bases from J; junction bases left unmatched: 12. The CDR3 runs 16 residues. Germline V gene sequence: CDR1 LGHNA, CDR2 YNFKEQ. The CDR3: CASSSRSRQGAYEQYF. As DNA, the CDR3 is TGTGCCAGCAGCTCGCGCTCTAGGCAGGGGGCCTACGAGCAGTACTTC.

Here the CDR3 DNA reads TGTGCCAGCAGGACCGTTGGGTTGGGCTCCGAGCAGTACTTC. Translated, it gives CASRTVGLGSEQYF. The chain carries TRBV11-2 and TRBJ2-7; no definite D call. Trimming shortened V by 6 bases and J by 6 bases, and 18 bases separated the two germline ends. CDR1 and CDR2 (germline): SGHAT, FQNNGV. This CDR3 comprises 14 residues.

The gene calls are TRBV9 and TRBJ2-1; 8 nucleotides align to TRBD2. The CDR3 has 15 residues. V shed 0 bases, J shed 9 bases, and the junction held 8 bases outside the gene matches. Germline CDR1 reads SGDLS; CDR2 reads YYNGEE. The CDR3 is CASSVDFSGASEQFF. The DNA for the CDR3 is TGTGCCAGCAGCGTAGATTTTAGCGGGGCCAGTGAGCAGTTCTTC.

The V and J genes are TRBV28 and TRBJ2-7, with unresolved D. CDR3 length equals 11 residues. V was shortened by 2 bases and J by 12 bases, with 11 bases between the two germline ends. CDR1 and CDR2 (germline): MDHEN, SYDVKM. The CDR3 DNA reads TGTGCCAGCAGTTTAGGCTTCCTCCTGTACTTC. This gives the protein CASSLGFLLYF.

The chain links TRBV7-2 to TRBJ2-7, with 7 nucleotides matching TRBD2. Germline trimming cut 7 bases from V and 0 bases from J; bases unmatched to any gene: 12. This CDR3 region has 16 residues. Germline V lookup: CDR1 SGHTA, CDR2 FQGNSA. Here the CDR3 DNA reads TGTGCCAGCATCCCCTACAGCGGGGCAAACTCCTACGAGCAGTACTTC. This codes for CASIPYSGANSYEQYF.

This clone was counted a single time. The V gene is TRBV6-6, the J gene TRBJ2-7; 8 bases fit TRBD1. This CDR3 is built from 14 residues. CDR1 is MNHNY, CDR2 SVGAGI, per germline (reference sequence). V lost 9 bases to trimming and J lost 2 bases; unmatched junction nucleotides: 9. DNA of the CDR3: TGTGCCAGTAGGAGAGGGGACAGGCCCTACGAGCAGTACTTC. The encoded protein is CASRRGDRPYEQYF.

The chain recombines TRBV5-5 with TRBJ2-3; the D is unclear. The V and J ends lost 4 bases and 2 bases respectively, with 17 bases between them. Germline V gene sequence: CDR1 SGHKS, CDR2 YYEKEE (reference sequence). The CDR3 extends over 16 amino acids. The CDR3 sequence is CASSPSSSFTTDTQYF. Written as DNA, the CDR3 is TGTGCCAGCAGCCCCAGCTCAAGCTTTACCACAGATACGCAGTATTTT. The full variable domain, completed using reference TRBV5-5 and TRBJ2-3, is DAGVTQSPTHLIKTRGQQVTLRCSPISGHKSVSWYQQVLGQGPQFIFQYYEKEERGRGNFPDRFSARQFPNYSSELNVNALLLGDSALYLCASSPSSSFTTDTQYFGPGTRLTVL.

This clone was observed a handful of times. DNA of the CDR3: TGTGCCAGTAACCCCGGGGTTAGATCCACCGAGCAGTACTTC. This sequence encodes CASNPGVRSTEQYF. The gene calls are TRBV19 and TRBJ2-7; perhaps TRBD2 as D (5 bases). CDR3 length: 14 residues. CDR1 LNHDA and CDR2 SQIVND come from the germline V gene (reference sequence). Between the trimmed V and J ends, which lost 7 bases and 6 bases, there was a span of 19 bases.

V gene TRBV9 combines with J gene TRBJ1-2, with a possible D match to TRBD1 (6 bases). Germline V gives CDR1 SGDLS, CDR2 YYNGEE. This CDR3 spans 13 amino acids. The V gene lost 4 bases and the J gene lost 4 bases, with 11 bases spanning the gap. The CDR3 region has the DNA TGTGCCAGCAGCCCACAGGGTAGCTATGGCTACACCTTC. Its protein product is CASSPQGSYGYTF.